The 24 T cell receptor beta chains listed next were all sequenced from one sample in a study of T cell changes during pregnancy in multiple sclerosis. This table comes from immunoSEQ multiplex PCR, and its TCRdb copy is limited to in-frame clones, with some not included. The sample carries approximately 60,000 clones, roughly 94% recorded once. Sequenced material: CD8+ T cells from peripheral blood mononuclear cells, taken in the third trimester of pregnancy. All receptors derive from a female donor with multiple sclerosis, enrolled in a pregnancy study.

With respect to this clone: This specimen includes other DNA sequences encoding the same CDR3. This chain uses TRBV5-1 with TRBJ1-1; TRBD1 agrees at 8 bases. V was pared by 0 bases and J by 4 bases, with 2 bases of the junction left unmatched. Per the germline V gene, CDR1 is SGHRS and CDR2 is YFSETQ. This CDR3 region has 14 residues. The CDR3 spells CASSLGQGATEAFF. DNA of the CDR3: TGCGCCAGCAGCTTGGGGCAGGGGGCCACTGAAGCTTTCTTT.

J is TRBJ2-3 and V is TRBV4-1, with D possibly being TRBD2 (5 bases). The V and J ends lost 1 base and 1 base respectively, with 18 bases between them. Germline values: CDR1 MGHRA, CDR2 YSYEKL. This CDR3 has 18 amino acids. In DNA form, the CDR3 reads TGCGCCAGCAGCCAAGTGGGAACCGAGGGCCAGGGCACAGATACGCAGTATTTT. This translates into CASSQVGTEGQGTDTQYF.

J is TRBJ2-2 and V is TRBV7-9; D is possibly TRBD2 (6 bases). The CDR3 contains 12 residues. The V and J ends lost 8 bases and 5 bases respectively, with 9 bases between them. CDR1 is SEHNR and CDR2 is FQNEAQ in the germline V gene (reference sequence). CDR3 residues: CASRLGTGELFF. DNA for the CDR3: TGTGCCAGCCGACTAGGAACCGGGGAGCTGTTTTTT.

The chain combines TRBV19 with TRBJ1-3, with 9 bases aligning to TRBD1. CDR3 size: 16 residues. Unmatched junction bases numbered 5, after V lost 4 bases and J lost 1 base. The germline gives CDR1 LNHDA, CDR2 SQIVND (reference sequence). Here the CDR3 reads CASSRHRGPSGNTIYF. The CDR3, as DNA: TGTGCCAGTAGTAGGCACAGGGGGCCATCTGGAAACACCATATATTTT.

J is TRBJ1-2 and V is TRBV30; 8 bases are shared with TRBD1. The germline V gene has CDR1 GTSNPN and CDR2 SVGIG (reference sequence). V trimming: 5 bases; J trimming: 2 bases; junction bases outside the gene matches: 4. The CDR3 spans 13 residues. This CDR3 reads CAWEDRDNYGYTF. The CDR3 nucleotides are TGTGCCTGGGAGGACAGGGACAACTATGGCTACACCTTC. Full variable domain (remainder filled in from reference TRBV30 and TRBJ1-2): SQTIHQWPATLVQPVGSPLSLECTVEGTSNPNLYWYRQAAGRGLQLLFYSVGIGQISSEVPQNLSASRPQDRQFILSSKKLLLSDSGFYLCAWEDRDNYGYTFGSGTRLTVV.

J is TRBJ2-7 and V is TRBV6-1; 8 nucleotides line up with TRBD1. From germline, CDR1 is MNHNS and CDR2 SASEGT. J lost 3 bases, V lost 4 bases, and 5 bases had no gene match. CDR3 length: 14 residues. The CDR3 DNA sequence: TGTGCCAGCAGTGGGCAGGGGGCAAACTACGAGCAGTACTTC. Translating it yields CASSGQGANYEQYF.

This chain connects TRBV19 to TRBJ1-1; 7 bases agree with TRBD1. The CDR3 totals 13 residues. CDR1 LNHDA and CDR2 SQIVND come from the germline V gene (reference sequence). V lost 11 bases to trimming and J lost 2 bases; unmatched junction nucleotides: 8. CDR3 region: CAVNRQGNTEAFF. The CDR3 nucleotides read TGTGCCGTAAACCGACAGGGCAACACTGAAGCTTTCTTT.

The V and J genes are TRBV4-3 and TRBJ1-4, with D hard to call. The length of the CDR3 is 16 residues. Germline V gene sequence: CDR1 LGHNA, CDR2 YSLEER. V was pared by 0 bases and J by 6 bases, with 14 bases between. DNA for the CDR3: TGCGCCAGCAGCCAAGATCTCGGGTTTATTGATGAAAAACTGTTTTTT. Its translation is CASSQDLGFIDEKLFF.

The chain has TRBV18 and TRBJ2-3; 8 positions match TRBD1. Germline CDR1 is KGHSH and CDR2 is LQKENI. The CDR3 extends over 16 amino acids. V lost 2 bases, J lost 0 bases, and 4 bases stayed unmatched. The CDR3 DNA reads TGTGCCAGCTCACCATACGGACAGGGTAGCACAGATACGCAGTATTTT. Protein sequence: CASSPYGQGSTDTQYF. Looking up the rest from reference TRBV18 and TRBJ2-3 gives the full variable domain: NAGVMQNPRHLVRRRGQEARLRCSPMKGHSHVYWYRQLPEEGLKFMVYLQKENIIDESGMPKERFSAEFPKEGPSILRIQQVVRGDSAAYFCASSPYGQGSTDTQYFGPGTRLTVL.

The CDR3 sequence is CASSLRDLSSGNTIYF. CDR3 sequence (DNA): TGTGCCAGCAGCTTACGGGACTTAAGCTCTGGAAACACCATATATTTT. The rearrangement links TRBV7-8 to TRBJ1-3; TRBD1 might be the D (5 bases). This CDR3 has 16 amino acids. Trimming took off 2 bases at V and 0 bases at J, with 11 bases between the two ends. Per the germline V gene, CDR1 is SGHVS and CDR2 is FQNEAQ.

The rearrangement links TRBV4-1 to TRBJ2-7; D might be TRBD2 (6 bases). CDR3 size: 13 residues. Germline loops: CDR1 MGHRA, CDR2 YSYEKL. Trimming shortened V by 1 base and J by 5 bases, and 9 bases separated the two germline ends. The CDR3 region has the DNA TGCGCCAGCAGCCAAGGTGGAGGGGACGAGCAGTACTTC. This gives the protein CASSQGGGDEQYF.

The rearrangement links TRBV11-2 to TRBJ2-1; D may be TRBD1 (6 bases). CDR3 length equals 13 residues. V lost 1 base and J 10 bases, leaving 11 bases between the germline ends. Germline CDR1 is SGHAT and CDR2 is FQNNGV. CDR3 protein: CASSLGQGWEQFF. The CDR3 DNA reads TGTGCCAGCAGCTTAGGCCAGGGGTGGGAGCAGTTCTTC.

The chain couples TRBV6-6 to TRBJ2-1; possibly TRBD2 for D (5 bases). This CDR3 comprises 13 residues. Germline V gene lookup returns CDR1 MNHNY and CDR2 SVGAGI (reference sequence). Trimming took 4 bases from V and 6 from J, leaving 10 bases between them. This chain's CDR3 is CASSFASGNEQFF. DNA for the CDR3: TGTGCCAGCAGTTTCGCCAGCGGCAATGAGCAGTTCTTC.

V usage is TRBV6-5 and J usage is TRBJ2-2; perhaps TRBD2 as D (5 bases). CDR3 length: 16 residues. Germline V CDR1 and CDR2: MNHEY, SVGAGI. V was pared by 4 bases and J by 3 bases, with 15 bases between. CDR3 in DNA: TGTGCCAGCAGTTCCCTCCCCCGGGATTACACCGGGGAGCTGTTTTTT. The encoded protein is CASSSLPRDYTGELFF.

This chain links TRBV7-9 with TRBJ1-2; tentative D call: TRBD1 (6 bases). The CDR3 length is 15 residues. V was pared by 3 bases and J by 2 bases, with 13 bases between. Germline CDR1 SEHNR, CDR2 FQNEAQ (reference sequence). CDR3 DNA: TGTGCCAGCAGCTTTTCCGGGGGGCTAAACTATGGCTACACCTTC. Its protein product is CASSFSGGLNYGYTF.

Comment on this clone: Compared with germline, one end of the junction differs, possibly owing to a read error. The CDR3 loop is CASSLGRAPEAFF. Written as DNA, the CDR3 is TGTGCCAGCAGCTTGGGCAGGGCCCCTGAGGCTTTCTTT. The chain recombines TRBV5-6 with TRBJ1-1; tentatively, D is TRBD1 (5 bases). Germline lookup yields CDR1 SGHDT and CDR2 YYEEEE. CDR3 length: 13 residues.

The chain uses TRBV5-8 and TRBJ2-7, with D unresolved. Germline CDR1 is SGHTS and CDR2 is YDEGEE. V lost 1 base to trimming and J lost 5 bases, with 7 bases between them. The CDR3 runs to 12 residues. CDR3 nucleotide sequence: TGTGCCAGCAGCTTGTTAGTCGACGAGCAGTACTTC. Translating gives CASSLLVDEQYF.

The genes are TRBV25-1 and TRBJ2-1; TRBD2 matches 8 bases. Trimming cost V 8 bases and J 8 bases; bases outside gene matches: 14. The CDR3 runs to 15 residues. Germline V lookup: CDR1 MGHDK, CDR2 SYGVNS. In DNA form, the CDR3 reads TGTGCCAGCTCACACATTAGCGGGGCCCTGGATGAGCAGTTCTTC. It codes for CASSHISGALDEQFF.

The chain carries TRBV2 and TRBJ2-2, with 8 bases identical to TRBD2. J was trimmed by 0 bases and V by 6 bases; bases with no gene match: 3. Germline CDR1 SNHLY, CDR2 FYNNEI. The CDR3 has 15 amino acids. The CDR3 DNA is TGTGCCAGCAGGGTACTAGCGGCGAACACCGGGGAGCTGTTTTTT. Translation: CASRVLAANTGELFF.

The chain employs TRBV19 and TRBJ2-7, with 12 bases that match TRBD1. The CDR3 covers 15 residues. Germline V gene data show CDR1 as LNHDA and CDR2 as SQIVND (reference sequence). J lost 4 bases, V lost 5 bases, and 6 bases had no gene match. The CDR3: CASSVGTGGRYEQYF. As DNA, the CDR3 is TGTGCCAGTAGTGTAGGGACAGGGGGCAGGTACGAGCAGTACTTC.

The chain uses TRBV28 and TRBJ1-2; D not resolved. Looked up from germline, CDR1 is MDHEN and CDR2 is SYDVKM. CDR3 length: 14 residues. Trimming left V 2 bases short and J 4 bases short, with 11 bases between. CDR3 nucleotides: TGTGCCAGCAGTTTAACCCTGGAGTTCTATGGCTACACCTTC. Protein: CASSLTLEFYGYTF.

J is TRBJ2-2 and V is TRBV4-3; D remains unclear. Germline lookup yields CDR1 LGHNA and CDR2 YSLEER. With 0 bases removed from V and 4 bases from J, the gap between germline ends came to 9 bases. CDR3 length equals 15 residues. The CDR3: CASSQDLSSTGELFF. The DNA for the CDR3 is TGCGCCAGCAGCCAAGATCTAAGTTCCACCGGGGAGCTGTTTTTT.

The J gene is TRBJ2-1, the V gene TRBV4-1, with D possibly TRBD2 on 5 matching bases. Germline V gives CDR1 MGHRA, CDR2 YSYEKL. Trimming took off 4 bases at V and 8 bases at J, with 12 bases between the two ends. The CDR3 length is 13 residues. The CDR3 region is CASSPGNFYEQFF. The CDR3 region has the DNA TGCGCCAGCAGCCCGGGGAATTTTTATGAGCAGTTCTTC.

The chain employs TRBV2 and TRBJ2-1, with D perhaps TRBD1 (5 bases). The germline V gene encodes CDR1 SNHLY and CDR2 FYNNEI. The CDR3 has 16 amino acids. The V gene lost 0 bases and the J gene lost 4 bases, with 13 bases spanning the gap. In nucleotides, the CDR3 is TGTGCCAGCAGTGAAGCTGGGGCGTCTTTATACAATGAGCAGTTCTTC. Translated, it gives CASSEAGASLYNEQFF. The full variable domain, rest sourced from reference TRBV2 and TRBJ2-1, is EPEVTQTPSHQVTQMGQEVILRCVPISNHLYFYWYRQILGQKVEFLVSFYNNEISEKSEIFDDQFSVERPDGSNFTLKIRSTKLEDSAMYFCASSEAGASLYNEQFFGPGTRLTVL.